This TCR beta chain was documented in a study of regulatory T cells in long-lasting Graves disease. Points from the study as a whole: Persistent Graves' disease cases displayed lower TCR diversity than newly diagnosed ones. Favored gene segments in persistent disease were TRBV28, TRBJ1-2 and TRBJ2-5.

Specified time point: newly diagnosed GD, antithyroid drugs for less than 3 months. PBMCs were the source of the RNA used for TCR sequencing. This CDR3 is built from 15 residues. Trimming removed 5 bases at V and 5 bases at J, with 18 bases between. Germline values: CDR1 SGHNT, CDR2 YENEEA. This clonotype was counted many times. Its antigen remains unidentified. Arm-PCR of CDR3 regions and iRepertoire HTBI primers were the basis on which TCR beta libraries were built. Via MiXCR, TCRdb re-called the multiplex PCR reads, giving one row per CDR3 protein. Here the sample spans about 450,000 distinct CDR3 sequences, around 13% being singletons. These data are also associated with another study on T cells in Graves' hyperthyroidism and ophthalmopathy. That study reports: A model of 13 V-J pairs discriminated ophthalmopathy from stable hyperthyroidism.

The source material was peripheral blood mononuclear cells (PBMCs), sampled at new diagnosis, from a patient treated with antithyroid drugs. The chain combines TRBV11-3 with TRBJ1-1; tentative D call: TRBD1 (5 bases). The TCR was taken from a woman aged 50 to 60 with Graves disease. The chain's CDR3 is CASSLGQGSHTEAFF. The DNA of the CDR3 is TGTGCCAGCAGCCTCGGGCAGGGCAGTCATACTGAAGCTTTCTTT.